Shown below are 27 T cell receptor beta chains from a single sample sequenced in a study of low-dose radiotherapy and immunotherapy resistance in tumors. Described time point: before trial treatment. Primers used for first-strand cDNA, a TRAV- and TRBV-specific set, covered both alpha and beta chains. Amplification of TCRs used a constant-region primer and V-primer adapter for roughly 21 PCR cycles. TCRdb independently ran MiXCR on the reads; one entry per CDR3 protein. The sample has 65,000 to 95,000 distinct CDR3 sequences; approximately 20% are singletons. This sample comprised PBMCs, obtained before treatment. Receptors originate from a male donor with prostate cancer.

This clonotype was found many times. The chain employs TRBV4-1 and TRBJ2-1; D unclear. Germline V gives CDR1 MGHRA, CDR2 YSYEKL. Trimming stripped 0 bases from V and 6 bases from J, with 9 bases between. The CDR3 is made up of 14 amino acids. CDR3 loop: CASSQDNSFNEQFF. The CDR3 region has the DNA TGCGCCAGCAGCCAAGATAACAGCTTCAATGAGCAGTTCTTC.

This clonotype appeared many times. The CDR3 sequence: CSVQGPNTEAFF. The CDR3 DNA is TGCAGCGTTCAGGGTCCGAACACTGAAGCTTTCTTT. J is TRBJ1-1 and V is TRBV29-1; D perhaps matches TRBD1 (5 bases). Germline CDR1 SQVTM, CDR2 ANQGSEA. V lost 5 bases and J 1 base, leaving 8 bases between the germline ends. The CDR3 extends over 12 amino acids.

Concerning this clonotype itself: Given a far larger clone just one base away, this is likely a sequencing read error. The V call is TRBV2, the J call TRBJ2-7; 9 bases map to TRBD2. The end of the DNA fits TRBJ2-5 better, so the J call may be wrong. The germline V gene has CDR1 SNHLY and CDR2 FYNNEI. There are 15 residues in the CDR3. CDR3 sequence: CVSSEWASGEETQYF. The DNA of the CDR3 is TGTGTCAGCAGTGAATGGGCTAGCGGGGAAGAGACCCAGTACTTC.

On this clonotype itself: This clone may be a read error of a much larger clone one base away. This chain connects TRBV25-1 to TRBJ2-7; 8 nucleotides agree with TRBD1. The CDR3 is made up of 15 amino acids. Trimming removed 4 bases from V and 5 bases from J; junction bases left unmatched: 10. Germline CDR1 is MGHDK and CDR2 is SYGVNS. The CDR3 protein is CASSARTGFVNEQYF. As DNA, the CDR3 is TGTGCCAGCAGTGCCCGGACAGGGTTCGTCAACGAGCAGTACTTC.

Note on this clonotype: A far larger clone lies a single base away; this is likely a read error. The J gene is TRBJ1-2, the V gene TRBV28, with TRBD1 identical over 12 bases. The CDR3 runs to 20 residues. The germline V gene encodes CDR1 MDHEN and CDR2 SYDVKM. CDR3 nucleotide sequence: TGTGTCACCAGCCGAGTCGAAACGGCCGGGACAGGGGGCCCTAACTATGGCTACACCTTC. Protein product: CVTSRVETAGTGGPNYGYTF.

The CDR3 DNA is TGTGCCAGCAGCACAACTCGACAGCCTCATAATTCACCCCTCCACTTT. Translated, it gives CASSTTRQPHNSPLHF. The chain has TRBV5-6 and TRBJ1-6, with D possibly TRBD1 on 5 matching bases. CDR1 and CDR2 (germline): SGHDT, YYEEEE. V gave up 4 bases and J gave up 5 bases, with 16 bases separating them. The CDR3 consists of 16 residues.

The V gene is TRBV3-1, the J gene TRBJ1-5, with a weak D call TRBD1 (6 bases). The germline V gene encodes CDR1 LGHDT and CDR2 YNNKEL (reference sequence). The CDR3 covers 14 residues. Deletions cut 0 bases from V and 7 bases from J, with 10 bases between. The CDR3 DNA follows: TGTGCCAGCAGCCAAGACGGGGGGCAACAGCCCCAGCATTTT. Residues: CASSQDGGQQPQHF.

In its sample, this clonotype was seen many times. The chain links TRBV20-1 to TRBJ1-1; the D is unclear. Germline values: CDR1 DFQATT, CDR2 SNEGSKA (reference sequence). This CDR3 comprises 11 residues. The V gene lost 4 bases and the J gene lost 1 base, with 4 bases spanning the gap. As DNA, the CDR3 is TGCAGTGCTATGGGGAACACTGAAGCTTTCTTT. It is translated as CSAMGNTEAFF.

This clonotype has at least ten counts. The chain uses TRBV18 and TRBJ1-2, with D perhaps matching TRBD1 (5 bases). Per germline, CDR1 KGHSH and CDR2 LQKENI. Deletions cut 5 bases from V and 5 bases from J, with 12 bases between. This CDR3 is 13 amino acids long. The CDR3 protein is CASSSKQDYGYTF. The DNA of the CDR3 is TGTGCCAGCTCATCAAAACAGGATTATGGCTACACCTTC.

This clonotype appeared once. V is TRBV18 and J is TRBJ1-4; the D gene is possibly TRBD1 (6 bases). Trimming took 0 bases from V and 8 from J, leaving 10 bases between them. Germline CDR1 is KGHSH and CDR2 is LQKENI. The CDR3 has 14 residues. The CDR3 DNA is TGTGCCAGCTCACCACCGGGGGCTGGGGAAAAACTGTTTTTT. It is translated as CASSPPGAGEKLFF.

In its sample, this clonotype was seen a few times. V is TRBV27 and J is TRBJ2-3; no reliable D call. The V gene lost 2 bases and the J gene lost 0 bases, with 9 bases spanning the gap. CDR3 size: 15 residues. Germline V gene sequence: CDR1 MNHEY, CDR2 SMNVEV (reference sequence). DNA of the CDR3: TGTGCCAGCAGTTTACGAAGGGTTAGCACAGATACGCAGTATTTT. Its translation: CASSLRRVSTDTQYF.

This clonotype was picked up many times. The genes are TRBV28 and TRBJ2-7, with a weak D call TRBD1 (6 bases). V lost 6 bases to trimming and J lost 3 bases, with 15 bases between them. CDR1 and CDR2 (germline): MDHEN, SYDVKM. This CDR3 has 14 amino acids. CDR3 coding DNA: TGTGCCAGCAGCAAGGACAGTCTCGGCTACGAGCAGTACTTC. Translation gives CASSKDSLGYEQYF.

This clonotype appeared many times. The genes are TRBV29-1 and TRBJ2-5; D is unresolved. The CDR3 is 12 residues long. CDR1 is SQVTM and CDR2 is ANQGSEA in the germline V gene. The V gene lost 3 bases and the J gene lost 2 bases, with 7 bases spanning the gap. DNA of the CDR3: TGCAGCGTTGACCGCCAACAAGAGACCCAGTACTTC. This encodes CSVDRQQETQYF.

This clonotype was found many times. The chain is built from TRBV20-1 and TRBJ1-2, with D perhaps TRBD1 (6 bases). Looked up from germline, CDR1 is DFQATT and CDR2 is SNEGSKA (reference sequence). Trimming took 0 bases from V and 10 from J, leaving 24 bases between them. CDR3 size: 16 residues. The CDR3: CSARDVQRGGGVDYTF. As DNA, the CDR3 is TGCAGTGCTAGAGACGTCCAAAGGGGGGGGGGTGTGGACTACACCTTC.

This clonotype has at least ten counts. The rearrangement links TRBV5-1 to TRBJ1-2; 8 nucleotides align to TRBD1. The junction had 4 bases not matched to a gene; V was cut back by 2 bases and J by 1 base. The CDR3 length is 15 residues. Germline V gives CDR1 SGHRS, CDR2 YFSETQ. CDR3 nucleotide sequence: TGCGCCAGCAGCTTCGGGGACAGGAGTAACTATGGCTACACCTTC. The encoded protein is CASSFGDRSNYGYTF.

This clonotype was seen many times. The chain joins TRBV29-1 to TRBJ1-1; D is possibly TRBD1 (6 bases). CDR3 length equals 11 residues. The V gene's germline CDR1 is SQVTM and CDR2 ANQGSEA. V dropped 7 bases and J dropped 6 bases, with 12 bases sitting between them. The CDR3 reads CSADRYSEAFF. For the CDR3, the DNA is TGCAGCGCCGACAGGTATTCTGAAGCTTTCTTT.

There are many counts of this clonotype. The V and J genes are TRBV19 and TRBJ2-2; D remains ambiguous. Germline V gene data show CDR1 as LNHDA and CDR2 as SQIVND (reference sequence). The CDR3 runs 13 residues. V lost 8 bases to trimming and J lost 6 bases, with 13 bases between them. DNA for the CDR3: TGTGCCAGTGGTCCTTTGGCGGCCGGGGAGCTGTTTTTT. Its protein is CASGPLAAGELFF.

This clonotype showed up many times. The chain couples TRBV7-2 to TRBJ2-2; 8 bases line up with TRBD1. CDR1 and CDR2 (germline): SGHTA, FQGNSA. This CDR3 is 14 amino acids long. With 3 bases clipped from V and 4 bases from J, the junction kept 1 base outside the gene matches. CDR3 bases: TGTGCCAGCAGCTTCGACAGGGGCACCGGGGAGCTGTTTTTT. This translates into CASSFDRGTGELFF.

This clonotype was detected ten times or more. CDR3 sequence (DNA): TGTGCCAGCAGTTACTCGTCAGGGGGAGAGACCCAGTACTTC. Translated, it gives CASSYSSGGETQYF. The V gene is TRBV6-5, the J gene TRBJ2-5; 7 bases are a match to TRBD1. This CDR3 region has 14 residues. Germline V lookup: CDR1 MNHEY, CDR2 SVGAGI. Losses at the gene ends were 0 bases for V and 4 bases for J; bases not matched to a gene: 2.

This clonotype was counted many times. V usage is TRBV9 and J usage is TRBJ2-2; D is unclear. Germline V gene lookup returns CDR1 SGDLS and CDR2 YYNGEE. The CDR3 has 15 residues. The ends were cut back, 1 base at V and 6 bases at J, with 13 bases in the middle. This chain's CDR3 is CASSVNPSLSGELFF. CDR3 sequence (DNA): TGTGCCAGCAGCGTAAATCCTTCTTTATCCGGGGAGCTGTTTTTT.

This clonotype came up many times. The V and J genes are TRBV7-2 and TRBJ2-3; D is undetermined. This CDR3 has 13 residues. Per the germline V gene, CDR1 is SGHTA and CDR2 is FQGNSA. V lost 2 bases to trimming and J lost 1 base, with 4 bases between them. The CDR3 loop is CASSLQGTDTQYF. DNA for the CDR3: TGTGCCAGCAGCTTACAGGGCACAGATACGCAGTATTTT.

Many counts were recorded for this clonotype. The chain recombines TRBV29-1 with TRBJ2-5, with D hard to call. Germline V gene sequence: CDR1 SQVTM, CDR2 ANQGSEA. Between the trimmed V and J ends, which lost 4 bases and 1 base, there was a span of 7 bases. This CDR3 comprises 12 residues. The CDR3 sequence: CSVGNVQETQYF. The CDR3 DNA is TGCAGCGTTGGGAATGTCCAAGAGACCCAGTACTTC.

This clonotype appeared many times. V and J are TRBV29-1 and TRBJ2-7; 11 bases align to TRBD1. Per germline, CDR1 SQVTM and CDR2 ANQGSEA. Trimming cost V 5 bases and J 7 bases; bases outside gene matches: 13. There are 15 residues in the CDR3. CDR3 in DNA: TGCAGCGTTTCCCCGCGGGGACAGGGGGGAGAGGAGCAGTACTTC. This sequence encodes CSVSPRGQGGEEQYF.

The V and J genes are TRBV4-1 and TRBJ2-1; 7 positions agree with TRBD1. CDR1 and CDR2 from the germline V gene are MGHRA and YSYEKL. Trimming took 2 bases from V and 3 from J; bases not matched to a gene: 13. The CDR3 is 18 amino acids. The CDR3 here is CASSQRGDDRVGYNEQFF. In nucleotides, the CDR3 is TGCGCCAGCAGCCAAAGGGGCGACGACAGGGTAGGCTACAATGAGCAGTTCTTC.

This clonotype was picked up many times. The rearrangement joins TRBV20-1 to TRBJ2-2, with 8 positions matching TRBD2. V was pared by 0 bases and J by 0 bases, with 6 bases of the junction left unmatched. This CDR3 comprises 17 residues. Germline-derived CDR1 and CDR2 are DFQATT and SNEGSKA (reference sequence). Written as DNA, the CDR3 is TGCAGTGCTAGAGATGCGGTGCGGGGGGCGAACACCGGGGAGCTGTTTTTT. It codes for CSARDAVRGANTGELFF.

This clonotype was counted ten times or more. The chain uses TRBV20-1 and TRBJ2-3; TRBD2 matches at 9 bases. CDR1 is DFQATT, CDR2 SNEGSKA, per germline (reference sequence). This CDR3 has 14 residues. V shed 4 bases, J shed 5 bases, and the junction held 7 bases outside the gene matches. CDR3 sequence: CSATRGRDGDTQYF. The CDR3 region has the DNA TGCAGTGCTACGCGCGGGAGGGATGGAGATACGCAGTATTTT.

This clonotype has ten or more counts. The chain links TRBV29-1 to TRBJ2-7, with a possible D match to TRBD1 (5 bases). Germline loops: CDR1 SQVTM, CDR2 ANQGSEA. V dropped 6 bases and J dropped 2 bases, with 11 bases sitting between them. The CDR3 runs to 12 residues. The CDR3 DNA reads TGCAGCGTCCGACAGAGTACCTACGAGCAGTACTTC. Residues: CSVRQSTYEQYF.